These T cell receptor beta chains were read from a single sample in a study of CD8 T cells in ankylosing spondylitis. A single record per CDR3 protein comes from TCRdb applying MiXCR to the 5' RACE reads. The repertoire has more than 650,000 distinct CDR3 sequences, approximately 12% of them found once; the top ten carry approximately 0.51%. Sequencing input: blood, either unsorted or a sorted T cell fraction (not recorded which). These receptors were taken from a male donor with ankylosing spondylitis. Both conserved end residues are part of each CDR3. The order of the fields is CDR3 length, V gene, CDR3 protein.

>12|TRBV3-1
CASSQVADTQYF
>14|TRBV5-1
CASSLDAVGTEAFF
>16|TRBV18
CASSPWAGRGNTEAFF
>14|TRBV11-2
CASSLQSFNYGYTF
>16|TRBV5-1
CASSQDPGQGYNEQFF
>12|TRBV7-2
CASKRTGETQYF
>20|TRBV10-3
CAIRLPTSGGTKSSYNEQFF
>15|TRBV6-2/TRBV6-3
CASRRLAGVSDTQYF
>15|TRBV6-2/TRBV6-3
CASSSWTGGYNEQFF
>16|TRBV19
CASSLSMTGGYNEQFF
>14|TRBV7-2
CASSLGRAYYGYTF
>15|TRBV6-5
CASSYSLAVRGTQYF
>14|TRBV7-2
CASSSLAGAYEQYF
>15|TRBV6-2/TRBV6-3
CASSRRTSGKAEQFF
>14|TRBV12-3/TRBV12-4
CASSFSDAYNEQFF
>16|TRBV27
CASSLTGFGPGTEAFF
>16|TRBV7-2
CASSLAAAGGVNEQFF
>13|TRBV29-1
CSVSETFGSEQYF
>15|TRBV5-1
CASRLAGGIGNEQFF
>13|TRBV20-1
CSARAPGSYEQYF
>13|TRBV15
CATSKGHQETQYF
>16|TRBV5-1
CASSSLAGLAKNIQYF
>14|TRBV29-1
CSSGGRGGYNEQFF
>16|TRBV6-2/TRBV6-3
CASSYSGQGRIGELFF
>13|TRBV15
CATRGPNTGELFF
>14|TRBV20-1
CSARARSVGNTIYF
>17|TRBV5-6
CASSTARPSSYNSPLHF
>15|TRBV28
CASSLLDRGRYGYTF
>18|TRBV4-2
CASSPGLTSGRALNEQFF
>13|TRBV7-2
CASSPRTAGVQYF
>14|TRBV7-8
CASSWGFNYQPQHF
>15|TRBV5-1
CASSLAGQMNTEAFF
>14|TRBV20-1
CSARGTGLNYGYTF
>17|TRBV21-1
CASSKIKGDGRNQPQHF
>15|TRBV10-3
CAISESTGFYNEQFF
>16|TRBV24-1
CATSDHRLAGANEQFF
>15|TRBV7-2
CASSLVGGTGQRAFF
>14|TRBV7-2
CASSRPAGGYGYTF
>13|TRBV29-1
CSVARGPSYEQYF
>16|TRBV5-1
CASSLAVVPRVDGYTF
>15|TRBV9
CASSATGAMNTEAFF
>15|TRBV2
CASSEATGRPDTQYF
>16|TRBV20-1
CSARVRPDPWAGELFF
>15|TRBV7-2
CASSSRVYSTDTQYF
>13|TRBV3-1
CASSQANTGELFF
>13|TRBV20-1
CSVMKGGQRLYTF
>13|TRBV20-1
CSARDGKGETQYF